This TCR beta chain was found in a study of T-cell reconstitution after alpha-beta-depleted transplantation in children. The authors prepared the TCRbeta library with unique molecular identifiers. TCRdb analysed the PCR reads with MiXCR anew, one entry per CDR3 protein. Of nearly 200,000 distinct CDR3 sequences listed, 5% to 7.5% are singletons. Study-level findings and limits: At around two months after transplant, the alpha-beta T cells were reportedly derived from several hundred expanded clones that came from non-depleted graft cells. From newly produced T cells came most of the T-cell counts and diversity one year after transplant. The origin of high day-60 TCRbeta diversity in some patients lay in surviving recipient T cells and thymic progenitors.

The length of the CDR3 is 15 residues. The V gene end was trimmed by 3 bases and the J gene end by 2 bases; junction bases not matched to a gene: 8. Germline V gives CDR1 SGDLS, CDR2 YYNGEE. This clonotype was seen repeatedly, ten times or more. Antigen: not known. This clonotype was sampled from a girl less than two years old with combined immunodeficiency, due to receive a stem cell transplant. The chain uses TRBV9 and TRBJ2-7, with 7 bases aligning to TRBD1. Sample: PBMCs, taken before TCRalphabeta/CD19-depleted stem cell transplant. DNA for the CDR3: TGTGCCAGCAGCGCTCGGACAGGTTGGGCCTACGAGCAGTACTTC. This encodes CASSARTGWAYEQYF.